This T cell receptor beta chain emerged from a study of T-cell reconstitution after alpha-beta-depleted transplantation in children. Study conclusions and caveats: T-cell numbers and diversity one year post-transplant derived largely from freshly generated T cells. Diversity of TCRbeta at day 60 was high in some patients, arising from surviving recipient T cells and thymic progenitors. It was reported that alpha-beta T cells came from several hundred expanded graft clones (about two months after transplant).

Germline assignment: CDR1 MNHEY and CDR2 SMNVEV (reference sequence). V shed 3 bases, J shed 5 bases, and the junction held 11 bases outside the gene matches. The CDR3 consists of 17 residues. This clonotype was observed at least ten times. Its antigen remains unidentified. The library targeted TCRbeta and was prepared with unique molecular identifiers. Each CDR3 protein is one row after TCRdb ran MiXCR on the PCR reads. Altogether tens of thousands of distinct CDR3 sequences are present, roughly 8.7% being singletons, with the ten largest covering approximately 25%. Sequenced here: PBMCs, mostly from graft donor cells, sampled 60 days after TCRalphabeta/CD19-depleted stem cell transplant. This TCR came from a male patient aged 2 to 10 who had a stem cell transplant for chronic granulomatous disease, so the T cells may come from the graft donor. This chain connects TRBV27 to TRBJ2-3, with 10 nucleotides matching TRBD2. CDR3 residues: CASSFVSLAGEGDTQYF. Written as DNA, the CDR3 is TGTGCCAGCAGTTTCGTCAGCCTAGCGGGAGAGGGAGATACGCAGTATTTT.